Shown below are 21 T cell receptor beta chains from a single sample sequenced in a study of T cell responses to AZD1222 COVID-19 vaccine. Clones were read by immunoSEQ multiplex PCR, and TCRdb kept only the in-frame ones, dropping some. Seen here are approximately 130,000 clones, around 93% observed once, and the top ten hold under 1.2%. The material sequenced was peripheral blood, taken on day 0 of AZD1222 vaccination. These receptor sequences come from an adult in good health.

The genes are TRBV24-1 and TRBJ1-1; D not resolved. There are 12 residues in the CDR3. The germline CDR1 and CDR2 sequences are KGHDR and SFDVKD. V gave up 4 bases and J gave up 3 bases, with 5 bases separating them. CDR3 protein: CATSEPDTEAFF. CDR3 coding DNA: TGTGCCACCAGTGAGCCGGACACTGAAGCTTTCTTT.

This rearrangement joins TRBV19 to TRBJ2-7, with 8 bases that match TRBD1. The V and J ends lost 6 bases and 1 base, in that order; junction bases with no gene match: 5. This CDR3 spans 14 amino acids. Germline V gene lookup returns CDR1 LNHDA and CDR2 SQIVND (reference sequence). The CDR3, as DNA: TGTGCCAGTAGACGTGGGACAGGTTCCTACGAGCAGTACTTC. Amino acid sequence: CASRRGTGSYEQYF.

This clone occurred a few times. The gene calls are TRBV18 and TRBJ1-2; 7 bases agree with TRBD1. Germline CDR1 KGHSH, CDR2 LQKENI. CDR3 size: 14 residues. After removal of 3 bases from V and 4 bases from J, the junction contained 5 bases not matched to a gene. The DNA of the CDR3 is TGTGCCAGCTCACCTCCCGGGACAGTCTATGGCTACACCTTC. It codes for CASSPPGTVYGYTF.

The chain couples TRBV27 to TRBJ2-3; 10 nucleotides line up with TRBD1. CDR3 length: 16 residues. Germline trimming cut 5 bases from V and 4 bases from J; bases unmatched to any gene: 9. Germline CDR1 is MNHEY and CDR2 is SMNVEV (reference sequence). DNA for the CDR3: TGTGCCAGCAGTCAAAGACAGGGGGCGTCTTCAGATACGCAGTATTTT. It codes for CASSQRQGASSDTQYF.

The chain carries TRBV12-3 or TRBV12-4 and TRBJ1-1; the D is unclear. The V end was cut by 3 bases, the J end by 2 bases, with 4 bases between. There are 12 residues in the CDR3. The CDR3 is CASSLGNTEAFF. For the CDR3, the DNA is TGTGCCAGCAGTTTGGGTAACACTGAAGCTTTCTTT.

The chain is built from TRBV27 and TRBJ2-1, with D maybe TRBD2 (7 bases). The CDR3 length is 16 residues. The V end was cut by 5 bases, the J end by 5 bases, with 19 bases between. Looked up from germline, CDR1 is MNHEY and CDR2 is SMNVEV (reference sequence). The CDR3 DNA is TGTGCCAGCAGTCCTCCCAGGGGTGGGACTAACAATGAGCAGTTCTTC. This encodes CASSPPRGGTNNEQFF.

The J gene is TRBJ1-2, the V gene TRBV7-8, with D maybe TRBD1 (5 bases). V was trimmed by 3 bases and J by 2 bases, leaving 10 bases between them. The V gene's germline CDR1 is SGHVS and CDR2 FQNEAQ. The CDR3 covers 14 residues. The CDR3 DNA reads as TGTGCCAGCAGCTTGGGGGGGGTCAACTATGGCTACACCTTC. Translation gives CASSLGGVNYGYTF.

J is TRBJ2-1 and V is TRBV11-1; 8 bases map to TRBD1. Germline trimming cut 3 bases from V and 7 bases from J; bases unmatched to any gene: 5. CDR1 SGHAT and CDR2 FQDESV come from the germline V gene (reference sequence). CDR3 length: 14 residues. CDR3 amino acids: CASSFRTGYNEQFF. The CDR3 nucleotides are TGTGCCAGCAGCTTCAGGACAGGGTATAATGAGCAGTTCTTC.

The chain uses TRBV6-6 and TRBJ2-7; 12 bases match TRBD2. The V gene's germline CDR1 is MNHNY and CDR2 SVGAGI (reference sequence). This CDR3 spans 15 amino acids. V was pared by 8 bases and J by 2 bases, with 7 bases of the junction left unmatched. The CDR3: CASRNGLAGTYEQYF. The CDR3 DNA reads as TGTGCCAGCCGAAACGGACTAGCGGGGACCTACGAGCAGTACTTC.

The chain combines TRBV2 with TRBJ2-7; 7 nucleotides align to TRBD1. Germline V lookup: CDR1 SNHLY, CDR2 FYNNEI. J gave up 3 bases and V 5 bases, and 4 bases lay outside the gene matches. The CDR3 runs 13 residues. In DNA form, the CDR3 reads TGTGCCAGCAGTACGACAGGGAACTACGAGCAGTACTTC. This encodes CASSTTGNYEQYF. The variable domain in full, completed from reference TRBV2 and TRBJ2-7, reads EPEVTQTPSHQVTQMGQEVILRCVPISNHLYFYWYRQILGQKVEFLVSFYNNEISEKSEIFDDQFSVERPDGSNFTLKIRSTKLEDSAMYFCASSTTGNYEQYFGPGTRLTVT.

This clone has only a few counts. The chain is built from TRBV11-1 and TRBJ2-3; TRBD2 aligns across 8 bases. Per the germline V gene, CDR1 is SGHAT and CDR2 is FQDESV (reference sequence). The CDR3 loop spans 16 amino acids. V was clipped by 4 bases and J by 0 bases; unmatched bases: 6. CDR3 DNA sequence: TGTGCCAGCAGCTCGCCCCGGGGGGGTAGCACAGATACGCAGTATTTT. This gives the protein CASSSPRGGSTDTQYF.

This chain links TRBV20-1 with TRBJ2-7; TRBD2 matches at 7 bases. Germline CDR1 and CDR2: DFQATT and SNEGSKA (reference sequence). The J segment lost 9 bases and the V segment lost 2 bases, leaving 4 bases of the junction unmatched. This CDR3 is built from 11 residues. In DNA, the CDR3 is TGCAGTGCTAGAAACCCGGGGGGGCAGTACTTC. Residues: CSARNPGGQYF.

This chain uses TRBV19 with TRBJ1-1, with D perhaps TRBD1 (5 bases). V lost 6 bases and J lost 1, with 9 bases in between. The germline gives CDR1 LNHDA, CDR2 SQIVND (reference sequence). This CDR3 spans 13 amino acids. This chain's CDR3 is CASRGQGNTEAFF. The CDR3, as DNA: TGTGCCAGTAGGGGTCAGGGGAACACTGAAGCTTTCTTT.

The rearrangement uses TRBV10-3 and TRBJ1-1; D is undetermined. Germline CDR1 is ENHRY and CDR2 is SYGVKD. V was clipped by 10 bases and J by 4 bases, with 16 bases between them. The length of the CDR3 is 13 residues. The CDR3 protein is CATYRRLGTEAFF. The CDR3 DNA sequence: TGTGCCACCTATCGGCGTTTGGGCACTGAAGCTTTCTTT.

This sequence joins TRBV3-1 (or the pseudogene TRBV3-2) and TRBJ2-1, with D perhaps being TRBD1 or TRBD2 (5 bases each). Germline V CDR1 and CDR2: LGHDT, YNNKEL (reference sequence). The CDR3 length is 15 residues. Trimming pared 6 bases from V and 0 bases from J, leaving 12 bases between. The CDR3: CASSLGTSSYNEQFF. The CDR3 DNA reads TGTGCCAGCAGTCTAGGGACGAGCTCCTACAATGAGCAGTTCTTC.

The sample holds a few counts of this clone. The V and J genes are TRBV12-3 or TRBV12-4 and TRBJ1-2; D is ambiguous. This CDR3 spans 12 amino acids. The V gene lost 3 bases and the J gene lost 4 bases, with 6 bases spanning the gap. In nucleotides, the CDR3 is TGTGCCAGCAGTTTCGGCAGCTATGGCTACACCTTC. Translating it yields CASSFGSYGYTF.

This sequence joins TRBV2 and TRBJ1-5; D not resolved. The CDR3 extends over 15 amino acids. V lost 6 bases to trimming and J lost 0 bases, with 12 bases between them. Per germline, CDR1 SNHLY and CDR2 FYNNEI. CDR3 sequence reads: CASRVQRLSNQPQHF. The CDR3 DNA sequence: TGTGCCAGCAGGGTTCAGAGACTTAGCAATCAGCCCCAGCATTTT.

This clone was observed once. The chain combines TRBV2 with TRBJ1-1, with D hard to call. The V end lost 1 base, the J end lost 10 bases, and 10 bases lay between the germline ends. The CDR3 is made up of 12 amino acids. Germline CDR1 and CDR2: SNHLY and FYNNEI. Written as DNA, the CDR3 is TGTGCCAGCAGTGAAGGGTTTATTGGAGCTTTCTTT. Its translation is CASSEGFIGAFF.

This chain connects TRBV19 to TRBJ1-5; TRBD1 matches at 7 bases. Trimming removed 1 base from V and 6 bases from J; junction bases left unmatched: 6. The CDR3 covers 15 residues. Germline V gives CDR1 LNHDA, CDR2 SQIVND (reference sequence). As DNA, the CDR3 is TGTGCCAGTAGTATAGCGGGACAGCCATCTCAGCCCCAGCATTTT. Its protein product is CASSIAGQPSQPQHF.

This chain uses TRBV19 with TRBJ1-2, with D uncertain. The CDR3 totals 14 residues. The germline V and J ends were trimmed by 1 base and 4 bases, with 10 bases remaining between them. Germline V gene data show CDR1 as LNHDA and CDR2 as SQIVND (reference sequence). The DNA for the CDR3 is TGTGCCAGTAGTATAGGGCGGCTGAGCTATGGCTACACCTTC. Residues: CASSIGRLSYGYTF.

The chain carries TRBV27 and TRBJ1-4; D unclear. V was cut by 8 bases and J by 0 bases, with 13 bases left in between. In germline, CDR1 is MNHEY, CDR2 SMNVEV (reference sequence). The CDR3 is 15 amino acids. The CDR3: CASGPGFPTNEKLFF. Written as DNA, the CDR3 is TGTGCCAGCGGGCCGGGGTTCCCAACTAATGAAAAACTGTTTTTT.